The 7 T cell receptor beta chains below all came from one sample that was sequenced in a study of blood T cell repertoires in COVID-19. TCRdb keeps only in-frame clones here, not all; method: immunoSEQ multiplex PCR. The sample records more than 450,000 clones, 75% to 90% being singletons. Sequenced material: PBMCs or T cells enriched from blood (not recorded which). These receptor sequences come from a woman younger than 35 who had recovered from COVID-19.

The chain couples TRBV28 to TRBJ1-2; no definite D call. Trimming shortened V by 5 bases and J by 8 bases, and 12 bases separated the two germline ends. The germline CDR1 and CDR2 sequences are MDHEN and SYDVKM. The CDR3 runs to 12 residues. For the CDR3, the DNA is TGTGCCAGCAGTCCTCTCTACCCAGGCTACACCTTC. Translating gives CASSPLYPGYTF.

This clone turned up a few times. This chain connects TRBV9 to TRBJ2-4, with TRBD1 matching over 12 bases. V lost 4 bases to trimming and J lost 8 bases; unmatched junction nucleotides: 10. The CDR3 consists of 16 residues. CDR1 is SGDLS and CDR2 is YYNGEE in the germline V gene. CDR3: CASSTGTGGVRDIQYF. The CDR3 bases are TGTGCCAGCAGCACCGGGACAGGGGGCGTTAGGGACATTCAGTACTTC.

This chain's CDR3 is CASSLGQGIQSNQPQHF. The CDR3 coding sequence is TGTGCCAGCAGCTTAGGACAGGGGATTCAGAGCAATCAGCCCCAGCATTTT. The genes are TRBV7-8 and TRBJ1-5, with TRBD1 matching 8 bases. This CDR3 is 17 amino acids long. With V trimmed by 1 base and J by 1 base, 6 bases remained unmatched. The germline CDR1 and CDR2 sequences are SGHVS and FQNEAQ.

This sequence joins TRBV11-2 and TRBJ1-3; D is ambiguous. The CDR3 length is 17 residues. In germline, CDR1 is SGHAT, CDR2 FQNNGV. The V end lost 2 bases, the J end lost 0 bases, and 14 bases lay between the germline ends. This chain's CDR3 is CASSLRGAGPSGNTIYF. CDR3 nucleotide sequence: TGTGCCAGCAGCTTAAGAGGAGCGGGTCCCTCTGGAAACACCATATATTTT.

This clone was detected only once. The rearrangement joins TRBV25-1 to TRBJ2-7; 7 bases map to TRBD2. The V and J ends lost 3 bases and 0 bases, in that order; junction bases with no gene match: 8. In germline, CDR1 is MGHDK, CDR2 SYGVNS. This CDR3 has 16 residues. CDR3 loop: CASSDSSRGYSYEQYF. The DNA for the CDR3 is TGTGCCAGCAGTGATTCGTCGCGGGGGTACTCCTACGAGCAGTACTTC.

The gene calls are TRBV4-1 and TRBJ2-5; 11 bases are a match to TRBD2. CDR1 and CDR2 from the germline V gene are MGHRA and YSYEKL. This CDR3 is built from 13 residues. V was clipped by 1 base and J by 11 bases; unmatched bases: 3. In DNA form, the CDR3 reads TGCGCCAGCAGCCAAGTGACTAGCGGGGCTCAGTACTTC. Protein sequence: CASSQVTSGAQYF.

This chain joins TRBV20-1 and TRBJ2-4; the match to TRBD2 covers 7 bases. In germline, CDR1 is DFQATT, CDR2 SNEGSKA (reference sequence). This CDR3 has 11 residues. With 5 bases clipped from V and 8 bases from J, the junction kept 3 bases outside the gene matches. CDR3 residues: CSAPRGDIQYF. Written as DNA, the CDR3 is TGCAGTGCTCCCCGGGGGGACATTCAGTACTTC.